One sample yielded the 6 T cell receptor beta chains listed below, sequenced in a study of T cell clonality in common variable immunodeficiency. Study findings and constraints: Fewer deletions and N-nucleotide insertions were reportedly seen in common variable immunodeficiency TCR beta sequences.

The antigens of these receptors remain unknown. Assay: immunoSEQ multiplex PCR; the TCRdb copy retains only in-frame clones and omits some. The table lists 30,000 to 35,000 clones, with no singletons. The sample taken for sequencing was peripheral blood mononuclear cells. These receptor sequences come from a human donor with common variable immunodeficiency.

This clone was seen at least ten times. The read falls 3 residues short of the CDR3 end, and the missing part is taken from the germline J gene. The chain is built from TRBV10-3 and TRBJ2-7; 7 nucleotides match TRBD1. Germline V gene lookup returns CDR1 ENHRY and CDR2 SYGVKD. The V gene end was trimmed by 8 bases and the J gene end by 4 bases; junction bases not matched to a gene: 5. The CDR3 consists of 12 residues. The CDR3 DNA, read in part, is TGTGCCATCGGGACAGCTGTTTACGAG. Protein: CAIGTAVYE. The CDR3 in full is CAIGTAVYEQYF.

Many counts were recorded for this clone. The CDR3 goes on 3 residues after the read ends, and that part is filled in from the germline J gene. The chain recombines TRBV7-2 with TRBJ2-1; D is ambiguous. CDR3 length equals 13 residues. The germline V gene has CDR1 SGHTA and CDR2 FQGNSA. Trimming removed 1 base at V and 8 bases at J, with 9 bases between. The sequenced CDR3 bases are TGTGCCAGCAGCTTAGGGTTACTGGATGAG. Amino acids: CASSLGLLDE. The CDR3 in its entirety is CASSLGLLDEQFF.

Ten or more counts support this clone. Partial CDR3 DNA: TGTGCCAGCAGCGTATCTAGCGGGAGATCGAATGAG. Translation gives CASSVSSGRSNE. Given in full, the CDR3 is CASSVSSGRSNEQFF. The chain has TRBV9 and TRBJ2-1; 10 bases are shared with TRBD2. The observed sequence ends 3 residues before the CDR3 terminus, with the missing tail filled in from the germline J gene. The V gene's germline CDR1 is SGDLS and CDR2 YYNGEE. This CDR3 region has 15 residues. V lost 1 base, J lost 7 bases, and 5 bases stayed unmatched.

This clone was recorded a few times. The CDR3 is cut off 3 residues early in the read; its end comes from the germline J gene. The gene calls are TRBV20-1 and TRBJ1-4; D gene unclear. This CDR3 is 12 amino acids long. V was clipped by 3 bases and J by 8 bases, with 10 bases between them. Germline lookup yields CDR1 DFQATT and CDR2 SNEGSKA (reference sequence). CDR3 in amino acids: CSARSRGEKLFF. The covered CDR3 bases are TGCAGTGCTAGGAGTCGAGGCGAAAAA.

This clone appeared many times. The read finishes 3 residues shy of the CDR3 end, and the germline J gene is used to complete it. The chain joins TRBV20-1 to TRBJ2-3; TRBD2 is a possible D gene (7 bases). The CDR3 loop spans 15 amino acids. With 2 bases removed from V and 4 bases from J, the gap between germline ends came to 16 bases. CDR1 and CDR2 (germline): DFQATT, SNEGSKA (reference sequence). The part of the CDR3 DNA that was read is TGCAGTGCTAGACGGGGGGCTAAAACGGCAGATACG. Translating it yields CSARRGAKTADT. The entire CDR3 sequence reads CSARRGAKTADTQYF.

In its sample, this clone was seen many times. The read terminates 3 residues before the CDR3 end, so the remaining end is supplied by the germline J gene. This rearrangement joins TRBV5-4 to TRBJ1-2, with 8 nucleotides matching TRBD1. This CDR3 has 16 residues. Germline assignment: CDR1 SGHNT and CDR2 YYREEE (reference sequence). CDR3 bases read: TGTGCCAGCACCCCTGCCCGGGCAGGGGGCATAAGAGGC. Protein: CASTPARAGGIRG. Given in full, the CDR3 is CASTPARAGGIRGYTF.